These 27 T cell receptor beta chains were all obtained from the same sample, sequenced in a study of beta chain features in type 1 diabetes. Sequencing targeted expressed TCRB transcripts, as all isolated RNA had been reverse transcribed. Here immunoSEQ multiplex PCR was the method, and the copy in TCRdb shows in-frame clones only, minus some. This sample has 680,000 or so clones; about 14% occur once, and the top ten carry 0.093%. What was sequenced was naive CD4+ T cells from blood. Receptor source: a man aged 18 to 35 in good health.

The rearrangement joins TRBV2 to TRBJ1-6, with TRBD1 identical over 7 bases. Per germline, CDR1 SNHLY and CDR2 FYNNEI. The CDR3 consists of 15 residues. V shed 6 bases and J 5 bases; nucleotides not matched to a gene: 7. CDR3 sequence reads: CASSQGQPNNSPLHF. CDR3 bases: TGTGCCAGCAGCCAGGGACAGCCGAATAATTCACCCCTCCACTTT. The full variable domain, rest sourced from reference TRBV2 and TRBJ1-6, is EPEVTQTPSHQVTQMGQEVILRCVPISNHLYFYWYRQILGQKVEFLVSFYNNEISEKSEIFDDQFSVERPDGSNFTLKIRSTKLEDSAMYFCASSQGQPNNSPLHFGNGTRLTVT.

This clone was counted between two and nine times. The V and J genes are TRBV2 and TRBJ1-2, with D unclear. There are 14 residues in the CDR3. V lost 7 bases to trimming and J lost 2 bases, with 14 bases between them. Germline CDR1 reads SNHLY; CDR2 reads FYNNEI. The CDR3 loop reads CASIPGDRNYGYTF. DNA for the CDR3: TGTGCCAGCATCCCAGGAGACCGGAACTATGGCTACACCTTC.

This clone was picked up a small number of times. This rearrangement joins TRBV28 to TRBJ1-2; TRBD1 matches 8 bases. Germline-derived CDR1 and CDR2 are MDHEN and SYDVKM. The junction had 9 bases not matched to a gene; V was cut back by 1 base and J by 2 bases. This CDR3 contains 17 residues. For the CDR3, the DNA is TGTGCCAGCAGTTTATCCGGGCCCGGGACAGGAAACTATGGCTACACCTTC. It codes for CASSLSGPGTGNYGYTF.

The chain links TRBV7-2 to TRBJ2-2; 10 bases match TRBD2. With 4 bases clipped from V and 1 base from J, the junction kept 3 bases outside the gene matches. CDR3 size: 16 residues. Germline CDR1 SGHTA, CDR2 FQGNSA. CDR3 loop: CASSSRLAGNTGELFF. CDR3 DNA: TGTGCCAGCAGCTCCCGACTAGCGGGGAACACCGGGGAGCTGTTTTTT.

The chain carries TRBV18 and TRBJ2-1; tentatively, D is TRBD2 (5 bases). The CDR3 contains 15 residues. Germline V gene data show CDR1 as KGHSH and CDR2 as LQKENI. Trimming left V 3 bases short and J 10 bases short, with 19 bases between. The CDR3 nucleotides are TGTGCCAGCTCACCCTCGGCGGCGGGCTTATCCGAGCAGTTCTTC. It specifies CASSPSAAGLSEQFF.

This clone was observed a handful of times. The chain's CDR3 is CASSFEEVPQHF. The CDR3 DNA reads TGTGCCAGCAGCTTTGAAGAGGTCCCCCAGCATTTT. The chain links TRBV7-9 to TRBJ1-5; D unresolved. Germline CDR1 is SEHNR and CDR2 is FQNEAQ (reference sequence). Trimming cost V 3 bases and J 10 bases, with 10 bases left between them. This CDR3 is built from 12 residues.

The CDR3 DNA follows: TGTGCCAGCTCACCACGGATTCGCCAGCCCTACGAGCAGTACTTC. Amino acids: CASSPRIRQPYEQYF. The V call is TRBV18, the J call TRBJ2-7; D not certain. Germline CDR1 and CDR2: KGHSH and LQKENI. This CDR3 has 15 amino acids. Trimming cost V 1 base and J 2 bases, with 12 bases left between them.

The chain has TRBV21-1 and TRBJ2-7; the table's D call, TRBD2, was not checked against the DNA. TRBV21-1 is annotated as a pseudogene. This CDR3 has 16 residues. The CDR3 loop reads CASSTTQAGDLYEQYF. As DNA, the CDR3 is TGTGCCAGCAGCACGACTCAAGCGGGAGACCTTTACGAGCAGTACTTC.

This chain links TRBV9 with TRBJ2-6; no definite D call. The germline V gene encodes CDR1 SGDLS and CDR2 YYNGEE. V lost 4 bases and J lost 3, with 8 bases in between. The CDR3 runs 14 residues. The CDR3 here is CASSLLVGANVLTF. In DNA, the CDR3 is TGTGCCAGCAGCCTTCTCGTTGGGGCCAACGTCCTGACTTTC. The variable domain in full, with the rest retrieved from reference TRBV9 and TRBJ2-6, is DSGVTQTPKHLITATGQRVTLRCSPRSGDLSVYWYQQSLDQGLQFLIQYYNGEERAKGNILERFSAQQFPDLHSELNLSSLELGDSALYFCASSLLVGANVLTFGAGSRLTVL.

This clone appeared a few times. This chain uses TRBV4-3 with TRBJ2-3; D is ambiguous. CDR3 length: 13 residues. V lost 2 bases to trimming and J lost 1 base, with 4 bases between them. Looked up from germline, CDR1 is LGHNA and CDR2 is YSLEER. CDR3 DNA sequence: TGCGCCAGCAGCCAAAGGGGCACAGATACGCAGTATTTT. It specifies CASSQRGTDTQYF.

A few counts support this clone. The CDR3 nucleotides are TGCAGCGGATCAAAGACGGGCCATGGCGGGGAGCTGTTTTTT. Amino acid sequence: CSGSKTGHGGELFF. The V call is TRBV29-1, the J call TRBJ2-2; D is uncertain. The germline CDR1 and CDR2 sequences are SQVTM and ANQGSEA. The CDR3 length is 14 residues. V was clipped by 7 bases and J by 7 bases, with 19 bases between them.

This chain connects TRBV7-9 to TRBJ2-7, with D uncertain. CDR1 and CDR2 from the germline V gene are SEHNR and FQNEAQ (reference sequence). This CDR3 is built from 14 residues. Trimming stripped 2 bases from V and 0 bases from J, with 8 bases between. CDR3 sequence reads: CASSLNFLSYEQYF. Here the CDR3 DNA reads TGTGCCAGCAGCTTAAACTTTCTCTCCTACGAGCAGTACTTC.

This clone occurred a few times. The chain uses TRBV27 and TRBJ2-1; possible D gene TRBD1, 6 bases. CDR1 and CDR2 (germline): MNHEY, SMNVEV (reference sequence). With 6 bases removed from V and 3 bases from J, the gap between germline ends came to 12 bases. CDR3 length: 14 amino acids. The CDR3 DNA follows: TGTGCCAGCAGAAGGGACATAGTCTACAATGAGCAGTTCTTC. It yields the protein CASRRDIVYNEQFF.

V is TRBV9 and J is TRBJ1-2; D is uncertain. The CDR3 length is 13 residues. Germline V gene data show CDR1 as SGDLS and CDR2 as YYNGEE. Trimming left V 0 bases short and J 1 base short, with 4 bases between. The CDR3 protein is CASSVASNYGYTF. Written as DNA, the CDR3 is TGTGCCAGCAGCGTAGCTAGTAACTATGGCTACACCTTC. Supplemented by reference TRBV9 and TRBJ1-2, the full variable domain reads DSGVTQTPKHLITATGQRVTLRCSPRSGDLSVYWYQQSLDQGLQFLIQYYNGEERAKGNILERFSAQQFPDLHSELNLSSLELGDSALYFCASSVASNYGYTFGSGTRLTVV.

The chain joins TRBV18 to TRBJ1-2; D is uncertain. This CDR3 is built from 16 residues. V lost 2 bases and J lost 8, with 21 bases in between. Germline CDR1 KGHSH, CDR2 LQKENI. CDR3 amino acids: CASSPGPIGTTIGYTF. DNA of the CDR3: TGTGCCAGCTCACCAGGACCCATAGGTACGACGATCGGCTACACCTTC.

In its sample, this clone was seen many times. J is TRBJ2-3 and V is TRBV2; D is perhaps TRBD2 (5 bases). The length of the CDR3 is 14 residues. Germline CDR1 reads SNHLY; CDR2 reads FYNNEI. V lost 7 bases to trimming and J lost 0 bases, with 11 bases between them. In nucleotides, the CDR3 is TGTGCCAGCATCCAGAGGACTAGCACAGATACGCAGTATTTT. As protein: CASIQRTSTDTQYF.

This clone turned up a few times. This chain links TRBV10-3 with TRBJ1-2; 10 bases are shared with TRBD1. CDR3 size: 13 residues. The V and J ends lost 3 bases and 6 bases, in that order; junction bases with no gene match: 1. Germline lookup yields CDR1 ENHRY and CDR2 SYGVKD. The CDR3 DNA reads TGTGCCATCAGTGAAGACAGGGGGCATGGCTACACCTTC. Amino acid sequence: CAISEDRGHGYTF.

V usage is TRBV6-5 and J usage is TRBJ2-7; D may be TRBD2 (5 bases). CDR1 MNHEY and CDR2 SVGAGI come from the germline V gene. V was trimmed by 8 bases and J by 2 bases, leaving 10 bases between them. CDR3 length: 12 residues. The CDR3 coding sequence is TGTGCCAGCGGGAGCACCACCTACGAGCAGTACTTC. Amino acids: CASGSTTYEQYF.

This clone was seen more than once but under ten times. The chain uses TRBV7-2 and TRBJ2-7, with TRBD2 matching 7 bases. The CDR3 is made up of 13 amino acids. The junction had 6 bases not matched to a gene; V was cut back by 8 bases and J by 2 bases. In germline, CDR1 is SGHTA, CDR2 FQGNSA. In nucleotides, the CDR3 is TGTGCCAGCCGGGGACTATTAACCTACGAGCAGTACTTC. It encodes CASRGLLTYEQYF.

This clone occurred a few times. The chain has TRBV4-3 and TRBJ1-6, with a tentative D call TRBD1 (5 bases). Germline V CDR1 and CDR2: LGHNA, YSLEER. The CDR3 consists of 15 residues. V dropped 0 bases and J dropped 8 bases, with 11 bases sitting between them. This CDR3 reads CASSQDGGTHSPLHF. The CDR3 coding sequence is TGCGCCAGCAGCCAAGATGGGGGGACCCATTCACCCCTCCACTTT.

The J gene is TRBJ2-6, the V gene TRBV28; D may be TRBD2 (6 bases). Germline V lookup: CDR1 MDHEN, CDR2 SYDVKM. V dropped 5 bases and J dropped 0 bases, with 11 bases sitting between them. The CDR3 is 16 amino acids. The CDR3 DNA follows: TGTGCCAGCAGTCCGGGACTGACCTCTGGGGCCAACGTCCTGACTTTC. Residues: CASSPGLTSGANVLTF.

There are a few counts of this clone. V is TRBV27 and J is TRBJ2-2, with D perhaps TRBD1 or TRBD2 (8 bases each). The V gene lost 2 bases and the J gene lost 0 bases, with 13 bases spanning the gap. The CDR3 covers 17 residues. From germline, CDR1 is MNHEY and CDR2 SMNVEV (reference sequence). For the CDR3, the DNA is TGTGCCAGCAGTTTACGGGGGGGACAGGCGAACACCGGGGAGCTGTTTTTT. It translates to CASSLRGGQANTGELFF.

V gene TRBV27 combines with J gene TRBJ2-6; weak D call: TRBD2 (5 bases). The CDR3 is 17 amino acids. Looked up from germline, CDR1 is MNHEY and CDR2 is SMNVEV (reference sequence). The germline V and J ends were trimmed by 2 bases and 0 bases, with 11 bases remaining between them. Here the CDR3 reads CASSLRGWDSGANVLTF. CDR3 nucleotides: TGTGCCAGCAGTTTACGGGGTTGGGACTCTGGGGCCAACGTCCTGACTTTC. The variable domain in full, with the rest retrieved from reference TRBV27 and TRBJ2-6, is EAQVTQNPRYLITVTGKKLTVTCSQNMNHEYMSWYRQDPGLGLRQIYYSMNVEVTDKGDVPEGYKVSRKEKRNFPLILESPSPNQTSLYFCASSLRGWDSGANVLTFGAGSRLTVL.

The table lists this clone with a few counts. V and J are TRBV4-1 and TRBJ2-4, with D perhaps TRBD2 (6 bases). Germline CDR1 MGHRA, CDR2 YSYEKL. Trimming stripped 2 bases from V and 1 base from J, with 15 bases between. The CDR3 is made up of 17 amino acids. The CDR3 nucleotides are TGCGCCAGCAGCCAACCATGGGCGGGGTCGGCCAAAAACATTCAGTACTTC. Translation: CASSQPWAGSAKNIQYF.

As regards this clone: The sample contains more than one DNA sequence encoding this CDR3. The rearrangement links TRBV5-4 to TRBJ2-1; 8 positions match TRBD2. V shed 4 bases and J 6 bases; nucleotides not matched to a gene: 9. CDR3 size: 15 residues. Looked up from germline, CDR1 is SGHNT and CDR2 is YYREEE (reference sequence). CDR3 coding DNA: TGTGCCAGCAGCCGGAGCGGGAGTGCGGGCAATGAGCAGTTCTTC. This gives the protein CASSRSGSAGNEQFF. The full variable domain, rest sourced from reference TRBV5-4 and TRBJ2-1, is ETGVTQSPTHLIKTRGQQVTLRCSSQSGHNTVSWYQQALGQGPQFIFQYYREEENGRGNFPPRFSGLQFPNYSSELNVNALELDDSALYLCASSRSGSAGNEQFFGPGTRLTVL.

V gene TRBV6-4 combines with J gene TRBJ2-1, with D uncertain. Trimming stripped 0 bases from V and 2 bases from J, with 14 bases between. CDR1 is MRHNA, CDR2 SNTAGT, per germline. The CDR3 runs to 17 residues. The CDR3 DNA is TGTGCCAGCAGTGACTCGGTTAGGCGGAACCCCTACAATGAGCAGTTCTTC. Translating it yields CASSDSVRRNPYNEQFF.

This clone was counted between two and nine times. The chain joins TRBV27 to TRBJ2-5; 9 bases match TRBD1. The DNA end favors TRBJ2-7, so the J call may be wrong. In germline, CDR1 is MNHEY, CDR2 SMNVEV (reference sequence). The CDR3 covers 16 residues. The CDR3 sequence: CASTKISGTGSYEQYF. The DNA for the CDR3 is TGTGCCAGCACCAAGATCAGCGGGACAGGGAGCTACGAGCAGTACTTC.